Listed here is a single TCR beta chain. Its antigen remains unidentified. This sample is drawn from a study of cytomegalovirus exposure and HLA in healthy donors. Overall study results and limits: Overall, approximately 150 TCR beta chains were annotated as cytomegalovirus-associated. TCR sequences were mostly rare, though some public TCRs occurred in many donors.

With 8 bases clipped from V and 1 base from J, the junction kept 13 bases outside the gene matches. There are 16 residues in the CDR3. Germline values: CDR1 MDHEN, CDR2 SYDVKM. The PCR used 60 Vbeta and 13 Jbeta primers. Sequencing was performed with immunoSEQ multiplex PCR; in TCRdb, only in-frame clones are kept and a portion is missing. Its table lists around 80,000 clones. The chain employs TRBV28 and TRBJ2-5, with TRBD2 matching over 7 bases. This TCR came from a man aged 40-55 years in good health and CMV-seronegative. The specimen sequenced was PBMCs. The CDR3: CASQNRDYGSQETQYF. For the CDR3, the DNA is TGTGCCAGCCAAAACCGGGACTACGGAAGCCAAGAGACCCAGTACTTC.